This T cell receptor (beta chain) was documented in a study of blood T cell repertoires in COVID-19. Study context: Collection of acute and convalescent COVID-19 samples took place in the United States, Italy and Spain. The analysed material was cDNA or gDNA that came from T cells, B-cell-depleted T cells, or PBMCs.

V lost 3 bases to trimming and J lost 4 bases, with 10 bases between them. Germline V CDR1 and CDR2: LNHDA, SQIVND (reference sequence). This CDR3 contains 14 residues. In the original processing: Counts of nucleated cells, estimated from reference gene primer amplification, were obtained. Produced via immunoSEQ multiplex PCR; TCRdb's table is partial and in-frame only. The D gene and trimming were derived from the DNA, and the V and J assignments and clone size from that table. This sample has about 120,000 clones, with around three quarters found just once. The receptor comes from a woman aged 80 or over with acute or convalescent COVID-19. This sequence joins TRBV19 and TRBJ1-5, with D possibly being TRBD1 (5 bases). Sample: peripheral blood. CDR3 nucleotide sequence: TGTGCCAGTAGTATGATCGGGGGGAATCAGCCCCAGCATTTT. Its protein is CASSMIGGNQPQHF.